This TCR beta chain was obtained from a study of shared clonotypes between healthy human individuals (TCRdb year 2020). Some background on the complete study: Two women and a few men aged 18 to 49 years were included in the cohort. Blood TCR repertoires of five healthy adults were deeply sequenced to estimate repertoire size and the extent of clonotype sharing between individuals. To increase sequencing depth and limit assay-specific biases, TCR repertoire library preparation and sequencing were carried out by different laboratories using diverse techniques. Leukapheresis yielded between about 0.85 and 9 billion PBMCs per donor. For each donor, three plates each were used for CD4 naive and CD4 memory, two plates were used for CD8 naive, and one plate was used for CD8 memory. General conclusions and limits of the study: Incomplete sequencing was indicated by rarefaction of sorted-subset datasets, despite the large sequencing depth. Pairwise subsampling led to the expectation that sequencing depth would affect the degree of clonotype sharing among donors. Sampling was restricted to blood, and TCR repertoires in tissue are likely to differ from TCR repertoires in blood. Compared with non-shared clonotypes, the clonotypes found in all four sorted-subset donors had higher generation probabilities. Approximately 5% of naive CD4, around 4% of naive CD8, 2.3% of memory CD4, and about 0.4% of memory CD8 clonotypes were shared across a few donors. Because the study included a small number of donors, the genetic and exposure-history diversity represented was limited. Larger estimated clonotype richness was generally found for naive subsets than for memory subsets.

The donors were healthy, HIV-negative adults with no recently reported acute infections or vaccinations. Only Caucasian adults living in Nashville, Tennessee, USA were represented among the donors. CD4+ T cells were enriched by magnetic negative selection; naive cells were then positively selected on CD45RA, and the negative fraction formed the memory subset. After blood collection by leukapheresis, PBMCs were isolated using Ficoll-Histopaque density gradient centrifugation and then cryopreserved in the vapor phase of liquid nitrogen. Analytical flow cytometry was used to check the purity and quantity of every magnetically sorted T cell population. Each sorted fraction had its genomic DNA isolated and then quantified by UV absorbance on a Nanodrop 2000c. TCR CDR3 regions were amplified from genomic DNA by multiplex PCR using the deep immunoSEQ assay. Extracted genomic DNA from each cell subset was spread evenly across all wells of several immunoSEQ 96-well plates, with each plate serving as a replicate. Each replicate PCR for sorted subsets received 200 ng genomic DNA, equal to tens of thousands of T cell genomes. The purified libraries were quantified using a Qubit 3.0 fluorometer, sized with a Bioanalyzer 2100, and then quantified again using the KAPA Library Quantification kit. Each immunoSEQ 96-well plate was sequenced on its own single-read 150-cycle Illumina NextSeq 550 flow cell. The paper's data handling went like this. Because the immunoSEQ output included only junctional sequences and no quality scores, the filtering could not be the same as the filtering used for full-length reads. To assign V/J genes and CDR3, sequences were annotated against IMGT germline references using PyIR, a Python wrapper for IgBLAST v1.9. Any read was removed if the V/J assignment was weak (E-value above 1e-6), the CDR3 was missing, or the read contained stop codons, out-of-frame junctions, or ambiguous translated residues. V3J clonotypes were defined by identical inferred V gene, J gene, and CDR3 amino acid sequence. To compute the percentage overlap between repertoires, the number of shared unique clonotypes was divided by the size of the smaller repertoire. Repertoire richness was assessed with RTK rarefaction, the Chao1 estimator, and Recon v2.1 estimates of unobserved clonotypes. OLGA was used to compute generation probabilities for all TCRbeta clonotypes that the gDNA method yielded from several donors. TCRdb holds this immuneACCESS table with in-frame rearrangements only. Some clones are missing; in checked studies, unresolved V genes explain under half, and the rest has no known cause. From that table come the V and J calls and clone size; the DNA was used to work out D and trimming. Here the sample has about 2.4 million clones; roughly nine tenths occur a single time. The ten top clones hold around 0.14% of the sample.

In this sample, this clone turned up once. Its antigen remains unidentified. No base-level quality is on record; no much larger clone is a single base apart. CDR1 is given as WNHNN and CDR2 as SYGVQD, both from the germline V gene (reference sequence). CDR3 length: 13 amino acids, cysteine to phenylalanine. Solely the CDR3 DNA is kept, with 39 bases framed from the first base. The junction carries 13 bases between V and J, which are trimmed by 8 bases and 2 bases respectively. In this chain, TRBV10-1 is recombined with TRBJ2-7, with no confidently assigned D gene. The sequence was collected from a man aged 18 to 35 in good health. Sequencing input: naive CD4+ T cells sorted from blood. The meaning of the sample's cell subset or site label: CD45RA+ positively selected. The CDR3 reads as follows: CASPVARTYEQYF. The nucleotide sequence is given as TGCGCCAGCCCGGTGGCGCGAACCTACGAGCAGTACTTC.